The 18 T cell receptor beta chains given below trace back to one sample, sequenced in a study of blood T cell repertoires in COVID-19 (dated by TCRdb to the early 2020s). The library was prepared using the immunoSEQ multiplex PCR assay. Not all clones reach the TCRdb copy of this immuneACCESS table, which keeps in-frame sequences only. Checked studies attribute under half of the gap to unresolved V genes and leave the rest unexplained. Across this sample there are fewer than 600,000 clones, with 85% to 90% seen only once. The ten largest clones add up to around 0.95% of the sample. What was sequenced was peripheral blood. The receptor set was obtained from a man aged 18-30 years with COVID-19, enrolled during active disease.

The CDR3, as DNA: TGTGCCAGCAGCTCGACAGGGGAGCTGTTTTTT. The encoded protein is CASSSTGELFF. The rearrangement uses TRBV7-9 and TRBJ2-2; D is unclear. Germline loops: CDR1 SEHNR, CDR2 FQNEAQ (reference sequence). Trimming took 4 bases from V and 8 from J, leaving 5 bases between them. CDR3 length: 11 amino acids.

V and J are TRBV4-1 and TRBJ2-2; D possibly corresponds to TRBD1 (5 bases). Trimming removed 1 base from V and 1 base from J, with 7 bases in between. CDR1 and CDR2 from the germline V gene are MGHRA and YSYEKL. The CDR3 sequence is 15 residues long. The CDR3 loop reads CASSQGQMNTGELFF. CDR3 in DNA: TGCGCCAGCAGCCAAGGACAGATGAACACCGGGGAGCTGTTTTTT.

This chain uses TRBV15 with TRBJ2-3; 9 bases map to TRBD2. The germline gives CDR1 LNHNV, CDR2 YYDKDF (reference sequence). Germline trimming cut 1 base from V and 2 bases from J; bases unmatched to any gene: 1. This CDR3 contains 15 residues. CDR3 sequence (DNA): TGTGCCACCAGCAGAGGACTAGCGGTCACAGATACGCAGTATTTT. Its translation is CATSRGLAVTDTQYF.

The chain couples TRBV6-6 to TRBJ1-1; 7 nucleotides agree with TRBD1. In germline, CDR1 is MNHNY, CDR2 SVGAGI (reference sequence). V dropped 0 bases and J dropped 7; count of bases not matched to a gene: 5. This CDR3 is 14 amino acids long. CDR3 protein: CASSYSTGTDEAFF. DNA of the CDR3: TGTGCCAGCAGTTACTCGACAGGGACGGATGAAGCTTTCTTT.

The rearrangement joins TRBV18 to TRBJ1-6, with D possibly TRBD1 on 5 matching bases. The ends were cut back, 6 bases at V and 8 bases at J, with 8 bases in the middle. CDR1 is KGHSH, CDR2 LQKENI, per germline. This CDR3 is 12 amino acids long. The CDR3 here is CASSEQDSPLHF. Here the CDR3 DNA reads TGTGCCAGCTCGGAACAGGATTCACCCCTCCACTTT. The full variable domain, rest sourced from reference TRBV18 and TRBJ1-6, is NAGVMQNPRHLVRRRGQEARLRCSPMKGHSHVYWYRQLPEEGLKFMVYLQKENIIDESGMPKERFSAEFPKEGPSILRIQQVVRGDSAAYFCASSEQDSPLHFGNGTRLTVT.

The rearrangement joins TRBV30 to TRBJ2-1; TRBD2 matches 10 bases. CDR1 is GTSNPN, CDR2 SVGIG, per germline (reference sequence). The V segment lost 2 bases and the J segment 4 bases; nucleotides outside the gene matches: 5. This CDR3 has 15 residues. CDR3 amino acids: CAWSSASGSYNEQFF. For the CDR3, the DNA is TGTGCCTGGAGTAGTGCTAGCGGGAGTTACAATGAGCAGTTCTTC.

The chain couples TRBV9 to TRBJ1-2; 10 bases agree with TRBD1. V lost 7 bases and J lost 5; bases outside the gene matches: 8. The CDR3 spans 14 residues. Germline CDR1 is SGDLS and CDR2 is YYNGEE. Written as DNA, the CDR3 is TGTGCCAGCGGAACCGGGACAGGGGAATATGGCTACACCTTC. Translation: CASGTGTGEYGYTF. The full variable domain, in which reference TRBV9 and TRBJ1-2 provide the parts outside the CDR3, is DSGVTQTPKHLITATGQRVTLRCSPRSGDLSVYWYQQSLDQGLQFLIQYYNGEERAKGNILERFSAQQFPDLHSELNLSSLELGDSALYFCASGTGTGEYGYTFGSGTRLTVV.

The V and J genes are TRBV5-4 and TRBJ1-3, with D tentatively TRBD1 (6 bases). This CDR3 region has 13 residues. Germline CDR1 SGHNT, CDR2 YYREEE (reference sequence). V gave up 8 bases and J gave up 3 bases, with 12 bases separating them. DNA of the CDR3: TGTGCCAGTAGCACACAGGGTGGAAACACCATATATTTT. As protein: CASSTQGGNTIYF.

This clone was seen just once. This rearrangement joins TRBV7-8 to TRBJ1-5, with D maybe TRBD1 (5 bases). This CDR3 has 13 amino acids. The germline V gene has CDR1 SGHVS and CDR2 FQNEAQ. V gave up 3 bases and J gave up 4 bases, with 7 bases separating them. The CDR3 here is CASSFDRNQPQHF. The CDR3 DNA is TGTGCCAGCAGCTTTGACAGAAATCAGCCCCAGCATTTT.

This rearrangement joins TRBV4-1 to TRBJ2-6; the D gene is possibly TRBD1 (6 bases). The CDR3 totals 18 residues. The V end was cut by 10 bases, the J end by 4 bases, with 26 bases between. Germline lookup yields CDR1 MGHRA and CDR2 YSYEKL. CDR3 amino acids: CANYPPVTGMIGANVLTF. The CDR3 DNA is TGCGCCAACTACCCACCCGTTACAGGGATGATCGGGGCCAACGTCCTGACTTTC.

V usage is TRBV19 and J usage is TRBJ1-5, with 7 bases lining up with TRBD1. The length of the CDR3 is 15 residues. Germline V lookup: CDR1 LNHDA, CDR2 SQIVND (reference sequence). V shed 3 bases and J 6 bases; nucleotides not matched to a gene: 8. The CDR3 nucleotides are TGTGCCAGTAGTATTGGGGGGACAGCAATTCAGCCCCAGCATTTT. Translation: CASSIGGTAIQPQHF.

V is TRBV11-2 and J is TRBJ2-7, with 13 bases that match TRBD2. CDR3 length: 16 residues. Germline V gene data show CDR1 as SGHAT and CDR2 as FQNNGV. Trimming took 4 bases from V and 2 from J; bases not matched to a gene: 5. The CDR3 nucleotides are TGTGCCAGCAGCTCCCGGACTAGCGGGGGCACCTACGAGCAGTACTTC. Amino acids: CASSSRTSGGTYEQYF.

CDR3 amino acids: CASSDSGQQDEQFF. As DNA, the CDR3 is TGTGCCAGCAGTGACTCAGGACAGCAGGATGAGCAGTTCTTC. The gene calls are TRBV6-4 and TRBJ2-1; weak D call: TRBD1 (6 bases). CDR1 is MRHNA, CDR2 SNTAGT, per germline. CDR3 length equals 14 residues. V was trimmed by 0 bases and J by 8 bases, leaving 11 bases between them.

The count of this clone is one. The sample holds other DNA sequences that translate to the same CDR3. The chain is built from TRBV27 and TRBJ2-1; D is possibly TRBD2 (6 bases). Germline V gene sequence: CDR1 MNHEY, CDR2 SMNVEV (reference sequence). The ends were cut back, 5 bases at V and 0 bases at J, with 11 bases in the middle. The CDR3 sequence is 15 residues long. The CDR3 spells CASSLSGSSYNEQFF. CDR3 nucleotide sequence: TGTGCCAGCAGTCTTAGCGGCAGCTCCTACAATGAGCAGTTCTTC.

A few counts support this clone. This sample also contains other DNA sequences that code for the same CDR3. The chain links TRBV6-5 to TRBJ1-2; D unclear. This CDR3 comprises 11 residues. Looked up from germline, CDR1 is MNHEY and CDR2 is SVGAGI. V was pared by 6 bases and J by 0 bases, with 2 bases between. CDR3 sequence reads: CASSSNYGYTF. As DNA, the CDR3 is TGTGCCAGCAGCTCTAACTATGGCTACACCTTC.

This clone was detected only once. The chain couples TRBV25-1 to TRBJ2-7; 7 bases are shared with TRBD1. CDR1 is MGHDK and CDR2 is SYGVNS in the germline V gene. The V and J ends lost 5 bases and 1 base, in that order; junction bases with no gene match: 8. The CDR3 runs to 15 residues. Written as DNA, the CDR3 is TGTGCCAGCAGTAACATCGGGACAGAGTCCTACGAGCAGTACTTC. Translating it yields CASSNIGTESYEQYF.

This chain connects TRBV2 to TRBJ2-7; weak D call: TRBD2 (5 bases). This CDR3 is built from 16 residues. V lost 0 bases, J lost 4 bases, and 16 bases lay in between. Germline assignment: CDR1 SNHLY and CDR2 FYNNEI. The CDR3 is CASSEARRLMGYEQYF. The CDR3 nucleotides read TGTGCCAGCAGTGAAGCTAGGAGGCTCATGGGATACGAGCAGTACTTC.

The chain employs TRBV29-1 and TRBJ2-7; no clear D gene. V lost 0 bases to trimming and J lost 7 bases, with 7 bases between them. From germline, CDR1 is SQVTM and CDR2 ANQGSEA. This CDR3 region has 11 residues. CDR3 loop: CSVEDGSEQYF. CDR3 DNA sequence: TGCAGCGTTGAAGATGGCTCAGAGCAGTACTTC.